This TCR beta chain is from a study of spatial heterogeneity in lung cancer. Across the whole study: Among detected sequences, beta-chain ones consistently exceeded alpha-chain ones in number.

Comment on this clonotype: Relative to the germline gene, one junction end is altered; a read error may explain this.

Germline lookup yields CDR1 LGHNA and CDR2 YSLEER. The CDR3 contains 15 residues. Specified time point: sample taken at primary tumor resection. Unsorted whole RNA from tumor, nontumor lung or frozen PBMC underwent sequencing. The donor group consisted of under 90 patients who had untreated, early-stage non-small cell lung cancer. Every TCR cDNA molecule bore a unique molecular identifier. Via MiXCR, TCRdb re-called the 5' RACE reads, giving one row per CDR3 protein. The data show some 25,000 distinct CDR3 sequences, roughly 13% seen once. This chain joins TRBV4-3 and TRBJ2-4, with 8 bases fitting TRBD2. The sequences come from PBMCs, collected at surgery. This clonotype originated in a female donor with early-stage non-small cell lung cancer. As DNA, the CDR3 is TGCGCCTGCAGCCCCTCCGATAGCGGGAACAACATTCAGTACTTC. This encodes CACSPSDSGNNIQYF.